These 6 T cell receptor beta chains came from one sample sequenced in a study of regulatory T cells in long-lasting Graves disease. Time point: newly diagnosed GD, antithyroid drugs for less than 3 months. Researchers made the TCR library from RNA that was extracted from PBMCs. Sequencing libraries for TCR beta were prepared with iRepertoire HTBI primers and Arm-PCR of CDR3 regions. TCRdb reprocessed the multiplex PCR reads with MiXCR, giving one entry per CDR3 protein. The sample has about 530,000 distinct CDR3 sequences, approximately 16% seen once; the top ten hold 25%. This sample was also put to use in a study of T cells in Graves' hyperthyroidism and ophthalmopathy.

The material sequenced was peripheral blood mononuclear cells (PBMCs), taken at new diagnosis, from a patient treated with antithyroid drugs. The receptor source for this set is a woman aged 35 to 59 with Graves disease.

The chain is built from TRBV12-3 or TRBV12-4 and TRBJ1-2; 9 bases are a match to TRBD1. V shed 5 bases, J shed 4 bases, and the junction held 14 bases outside the gene matches. The CDR3 sequence is 17 residues long. CDR3 residues: CASSEQGAQGAGYGYTF. CDR3 nucleotides: TGTGCCAGCAGTGAACAAGGTGCACAGGGGGCCGGCTATGGCTACACCTTC.

The rearrangement links TRBV5-1 to TRBJ2-1, with 10 bases identical to TRBD2. The J call may not be correct, given that the DNA end is closer to TRBJ2-5. Germline-derived CDR1 and CDR2 are SGHRS and YFSETQ. This CDR3 comprises 15 residues. The CDR3 DNA reads as TGCGCCAGCAGCCGCGATACTAGCGGGAAAGAGACCCAGTACTTC. Protein sequence: CASSRDTSGKETQYF.

J is TRBJ2-1 and V is TRBV7-3, with 11 bases aligning to TRBD2. Germline V gives CDR1 SGHTA, CDR2 FQGTGA. The CDR3 is 15 residues long. V shed 3 bases and J 8 bases; nucleotides not matched to a gene: 6. CDR3: CASSFFSGGADEQFF. CDR3 DNA sequence: TGTGCCAGCAGCTTCTTTAGCGGGGGGGCCGATGAGCAGTTCTTC.

The chain is built from TRBV2 and TRBJ1-4; the D gene is possibly TRBD1 (6 bases). The CDR3 is made up of 14 amino acids. Germline V gene sequence: CDR1 SNHLY, CDR2 FYNNEI. V gave up 6 bases and J gave up 3 bases, with 11 bases separating them. The DNA of the CDR3 is TGTGCCAGCAGCCAACAGGGCTCTAATGAAAAACTGTTTTTT. Protein sequence: CASSQQGSNEKLFF.

The chain has TRBV20-1 and TRBJ1-6; no clear D gene. Germline lookup yields CDR1 DFQATT and CDR2 SNEGSKA (reference sequence). The CDR3 is 15 amino acids. Trimming took 2 bases from V and 8 from J, leaving 16 bases between them. The CDR3 protein is CSARPTSAGDSPLHF. CDR3 coding DNA: TGCAGTGCTAGACCCACTTCCGCTGGGGATTCACCCCTCCACTTT.

The CDR3 nucleotides read TGTGCCAGCAGGCGTGGCGGGGATAATAAACAGCCCCAGCATTTT. Protein product: CASRRGGDNKQPQHF. V usage is TRBV5-5 and J usage is TRBJ1-5; D not certain. Trimming cost V 5 bases and J 7 bases, with 19 bases left between them. Germline assignment: CDR1 SGHKS and CDR2 YYEKEE (reference sequence). This CDR3 spans 15 amino acids.